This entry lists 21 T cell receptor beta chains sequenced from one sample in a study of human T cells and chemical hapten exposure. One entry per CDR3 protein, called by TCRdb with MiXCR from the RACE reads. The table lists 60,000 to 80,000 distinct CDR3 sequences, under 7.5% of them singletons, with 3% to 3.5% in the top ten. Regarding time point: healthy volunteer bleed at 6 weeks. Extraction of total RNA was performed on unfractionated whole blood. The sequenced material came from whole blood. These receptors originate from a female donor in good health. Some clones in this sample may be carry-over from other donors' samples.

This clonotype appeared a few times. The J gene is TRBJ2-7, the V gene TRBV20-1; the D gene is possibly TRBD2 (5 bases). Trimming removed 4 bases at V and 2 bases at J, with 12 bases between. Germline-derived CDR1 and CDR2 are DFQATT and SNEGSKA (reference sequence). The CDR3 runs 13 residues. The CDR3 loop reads CSANTGSTYEQYF. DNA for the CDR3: TGCAGTGCTAATACGGGATCGACCTACGAGCAGTACTTC.

DNA of the CDR3: TGTGCCAGCAGCTTAGGACATACCCTGAACACTGAAGCTTTCTTT. It translates to CASSLGHTLNTEAFF. The chain links TRBV7-3 to TRBJ1-1; possibly TRBD1 for D (5 bases). In germline, CDR1 is SGHTA, CDR2 FQGTGA. The CDR3 contains 15 residues. V lost 2 bases, J lost 0 bases, and 10 bases lay in between.

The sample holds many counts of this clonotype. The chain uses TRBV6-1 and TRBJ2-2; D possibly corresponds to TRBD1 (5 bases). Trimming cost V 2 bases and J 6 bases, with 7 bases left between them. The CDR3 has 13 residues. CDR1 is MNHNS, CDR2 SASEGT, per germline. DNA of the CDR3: TGTGCCAGCAGTGAAACAGGCTCCGGGGAGCTGTTTTTT. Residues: CASSETGSGELFF.

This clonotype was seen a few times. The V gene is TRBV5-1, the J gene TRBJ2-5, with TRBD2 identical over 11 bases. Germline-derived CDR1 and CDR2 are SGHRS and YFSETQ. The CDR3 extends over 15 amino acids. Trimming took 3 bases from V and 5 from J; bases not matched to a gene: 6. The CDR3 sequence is CASSWLASGRETQYF. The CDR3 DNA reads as TGCGCCAGCAGCTGGCTTGCTAGCGGGAGGGAGACCCAGTACTTC.

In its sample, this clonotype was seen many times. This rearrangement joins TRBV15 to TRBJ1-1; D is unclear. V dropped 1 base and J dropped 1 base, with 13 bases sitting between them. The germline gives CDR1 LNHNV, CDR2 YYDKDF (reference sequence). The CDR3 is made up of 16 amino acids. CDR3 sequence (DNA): TGTGCCACCAGCAGAGCCATTTCGCTCGGGAACACTGAAGCTTTCTTT. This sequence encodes CATSRAISLGNTEAFF.

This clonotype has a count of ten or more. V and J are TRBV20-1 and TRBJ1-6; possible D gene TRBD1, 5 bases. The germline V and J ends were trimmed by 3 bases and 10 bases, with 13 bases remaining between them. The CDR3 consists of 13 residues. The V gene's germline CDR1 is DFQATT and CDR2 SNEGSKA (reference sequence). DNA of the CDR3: TGCAGTGCTAGTCCACCCGGGGACTCACCCCTCCACTTT. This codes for CSASPPGDSPLHF.

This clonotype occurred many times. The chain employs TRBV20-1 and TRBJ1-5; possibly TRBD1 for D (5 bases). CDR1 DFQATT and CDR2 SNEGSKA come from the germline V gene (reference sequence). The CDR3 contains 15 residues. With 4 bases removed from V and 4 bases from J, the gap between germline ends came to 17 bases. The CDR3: CSAKVSWTSNQPQHF. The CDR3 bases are TGCAGTGCTAAGGTCTCCTGGACATCAAATCAGCCCCAGCATTTT.

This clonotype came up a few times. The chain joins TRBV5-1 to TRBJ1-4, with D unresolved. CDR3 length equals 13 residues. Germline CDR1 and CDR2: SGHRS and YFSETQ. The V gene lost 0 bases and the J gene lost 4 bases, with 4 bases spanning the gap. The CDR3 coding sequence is TGCGCCAGCAGCTTGGAGTTTAATGAAAAACTGTTTTTT. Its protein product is CASSLEFNEKLFF.

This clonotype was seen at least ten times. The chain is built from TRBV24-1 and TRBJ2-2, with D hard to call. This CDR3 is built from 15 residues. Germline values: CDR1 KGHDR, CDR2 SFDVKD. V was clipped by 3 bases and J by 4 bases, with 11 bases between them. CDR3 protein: CATSDKWKTTGELFF. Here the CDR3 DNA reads TGTGCCACCAGTGATAAATGGAAAACCACCGGGGAGCTGTTTTTT.

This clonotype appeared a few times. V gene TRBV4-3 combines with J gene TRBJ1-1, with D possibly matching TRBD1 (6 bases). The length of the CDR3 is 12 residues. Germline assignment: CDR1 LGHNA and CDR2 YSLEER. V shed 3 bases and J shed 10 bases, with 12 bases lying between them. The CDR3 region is CASSHPARGAFF. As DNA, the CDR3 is TGCGCCAGCAGCCACCCGGCCAGGGGAGCTTTCTTT.

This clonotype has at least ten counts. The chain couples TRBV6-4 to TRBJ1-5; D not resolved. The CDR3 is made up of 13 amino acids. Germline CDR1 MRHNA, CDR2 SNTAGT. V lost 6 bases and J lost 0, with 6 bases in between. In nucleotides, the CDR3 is TGTGCCAGCAGCCAGGATAGCAATCAGCCCCAGCATTTT. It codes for CASSQDSNQPQHF.

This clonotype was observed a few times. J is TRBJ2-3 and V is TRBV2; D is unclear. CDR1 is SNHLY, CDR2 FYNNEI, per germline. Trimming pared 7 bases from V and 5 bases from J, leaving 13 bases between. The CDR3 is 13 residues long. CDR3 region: CASTRLWGDTQYF. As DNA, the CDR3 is TGTGCCAGCACGCGTCTTTGGGGAGATACGCAGTATTTT.

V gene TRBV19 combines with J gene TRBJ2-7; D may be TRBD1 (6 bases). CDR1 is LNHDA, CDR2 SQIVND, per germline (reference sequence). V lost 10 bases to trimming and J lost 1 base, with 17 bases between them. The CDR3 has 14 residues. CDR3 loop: CATRPGTSSYEQYF. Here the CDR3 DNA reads TGTGCCACCCGTCCCGGGACATCTTCCTACGAGCAGTACTTC.

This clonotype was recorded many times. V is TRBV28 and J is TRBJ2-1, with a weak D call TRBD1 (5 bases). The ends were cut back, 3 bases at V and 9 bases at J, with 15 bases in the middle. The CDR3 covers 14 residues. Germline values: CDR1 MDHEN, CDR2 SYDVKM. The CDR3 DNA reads TGTGCCAGCAGTTTTCGGCTAGGACAACCTGAGCAGTTCTTC. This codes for CASSFRLGQPEQFF. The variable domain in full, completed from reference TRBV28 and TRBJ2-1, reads DVKVTQSSRYLVKRTGEKVFLECVQDMDHENMFWYRQDPGLGLRLIYFSYDVKMKEKGDIPEGYSVSREKKERFSLILESASTNQTSMYLCASSFRLGQPEQFFGPGTRLTVL.

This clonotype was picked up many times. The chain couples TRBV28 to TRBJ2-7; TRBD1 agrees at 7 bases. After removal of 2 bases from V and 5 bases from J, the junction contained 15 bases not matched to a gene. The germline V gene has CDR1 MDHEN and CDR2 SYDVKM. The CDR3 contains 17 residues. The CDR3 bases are TGTGCCAGCAGTTTAAAGGTCCCGACAGGGTGGATAGACGAGCAGTACTTC. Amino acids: CASSLKVPTGWIDEQYF.

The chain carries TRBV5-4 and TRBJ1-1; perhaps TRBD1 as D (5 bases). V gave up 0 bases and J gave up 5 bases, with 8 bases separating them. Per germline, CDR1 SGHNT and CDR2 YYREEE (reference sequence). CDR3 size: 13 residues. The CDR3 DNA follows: TGTGCCAGCAGCTTGGGGGGCCGGACTGAAGCTTTCTTT. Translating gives CASSLGGRTEAFF.

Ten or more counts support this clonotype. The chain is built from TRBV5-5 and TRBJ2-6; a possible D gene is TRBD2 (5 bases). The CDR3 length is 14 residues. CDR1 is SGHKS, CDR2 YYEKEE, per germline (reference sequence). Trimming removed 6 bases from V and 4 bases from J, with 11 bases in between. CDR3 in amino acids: CASTPGGGANVLTF. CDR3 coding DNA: TGTGCCAGCACCCCGGGCGGGGGGGCCAACGTCCTGACTTTC.

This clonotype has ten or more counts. The CDR3 region has the DNA TGTGCCAGCAGCTTAGAGGAAGAGACCCAGTACTTC. Translating it yields CASSLEEETQYF. This sequence joins TRBV7-2 and TRBJ2-5, with no clear D. CDR3 length equals 12 residues. Trimming shortened V by 1 base and J by 3 bases, and 3 bases separated the two germline ends. Per the germline V gene, CDR1 is SGHTA and CDR2 is FQGNSA. The whole variable domain, filled in from reference TRBV7-2 and TRBJ2-5, reads GAGVSQSPSNKVTEKGKDVELRCDPISGHTALYWYRQSLGQGLEFLIYFQGNSAPDKSGLPSDRFSAERTGGSVSTLTIQRTQQEDSAVYLCASSLEEETQYFGPGTRLLVL.

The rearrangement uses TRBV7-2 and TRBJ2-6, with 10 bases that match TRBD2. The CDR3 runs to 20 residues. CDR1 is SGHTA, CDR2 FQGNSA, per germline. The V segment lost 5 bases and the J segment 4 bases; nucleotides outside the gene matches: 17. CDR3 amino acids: CASSLAQSSGRAIGANVLTF. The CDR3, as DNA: TGTGCCAGCAGCCTCGCCCAGAGCAGCGGGAGGGCCATAGGGGCCAACGTCCTGACTTTC.

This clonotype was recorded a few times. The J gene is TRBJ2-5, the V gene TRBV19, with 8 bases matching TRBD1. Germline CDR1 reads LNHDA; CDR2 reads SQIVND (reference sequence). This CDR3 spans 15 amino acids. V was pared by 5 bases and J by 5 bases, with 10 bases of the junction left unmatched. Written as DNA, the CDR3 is TGTGCCAGTAGTCCAACGACAGGGGTTTTGGAGACCCAGTACTTC. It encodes CASSPTTGVLETQYF.

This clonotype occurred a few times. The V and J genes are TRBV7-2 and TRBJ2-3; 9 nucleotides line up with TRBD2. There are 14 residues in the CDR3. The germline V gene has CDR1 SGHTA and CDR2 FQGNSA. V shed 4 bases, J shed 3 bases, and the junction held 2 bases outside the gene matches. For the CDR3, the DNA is TGTGCCAGCAGCTATCTAGCGGGGACAGATACGCAGTATTTT. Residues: CASSYLAGTDTQYF.